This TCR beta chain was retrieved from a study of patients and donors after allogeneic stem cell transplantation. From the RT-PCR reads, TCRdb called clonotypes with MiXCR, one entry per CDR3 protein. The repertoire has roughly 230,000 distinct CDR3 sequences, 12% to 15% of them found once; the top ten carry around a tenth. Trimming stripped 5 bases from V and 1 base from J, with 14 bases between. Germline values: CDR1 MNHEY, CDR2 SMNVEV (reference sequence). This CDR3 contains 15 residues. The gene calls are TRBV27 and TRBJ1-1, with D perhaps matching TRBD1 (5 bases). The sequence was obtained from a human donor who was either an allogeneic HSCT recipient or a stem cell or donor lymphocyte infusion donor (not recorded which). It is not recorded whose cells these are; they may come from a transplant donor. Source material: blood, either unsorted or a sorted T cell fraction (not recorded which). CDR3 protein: CASSPPRGGNTEAFF. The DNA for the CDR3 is TGTGCCAGCAGTCCCCCGCGGGGGGGGAACACTGAAGCTTTCTTT.